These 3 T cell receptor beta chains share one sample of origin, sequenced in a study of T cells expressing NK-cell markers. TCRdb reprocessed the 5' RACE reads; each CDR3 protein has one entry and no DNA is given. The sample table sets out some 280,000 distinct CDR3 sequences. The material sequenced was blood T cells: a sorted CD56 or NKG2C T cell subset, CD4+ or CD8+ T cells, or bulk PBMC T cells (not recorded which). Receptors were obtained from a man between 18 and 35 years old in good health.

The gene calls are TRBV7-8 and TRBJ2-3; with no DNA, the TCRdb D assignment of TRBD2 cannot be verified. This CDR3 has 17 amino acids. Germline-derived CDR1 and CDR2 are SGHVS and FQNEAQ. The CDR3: CASSLTTGTKGTDTQYF.

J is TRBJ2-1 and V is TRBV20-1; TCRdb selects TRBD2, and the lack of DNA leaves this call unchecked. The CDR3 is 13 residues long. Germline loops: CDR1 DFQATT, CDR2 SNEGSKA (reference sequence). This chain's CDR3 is CSASGLAGNEQFF.

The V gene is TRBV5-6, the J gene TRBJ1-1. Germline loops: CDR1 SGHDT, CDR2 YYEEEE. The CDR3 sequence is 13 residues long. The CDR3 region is CASSLAFSTEAFF.